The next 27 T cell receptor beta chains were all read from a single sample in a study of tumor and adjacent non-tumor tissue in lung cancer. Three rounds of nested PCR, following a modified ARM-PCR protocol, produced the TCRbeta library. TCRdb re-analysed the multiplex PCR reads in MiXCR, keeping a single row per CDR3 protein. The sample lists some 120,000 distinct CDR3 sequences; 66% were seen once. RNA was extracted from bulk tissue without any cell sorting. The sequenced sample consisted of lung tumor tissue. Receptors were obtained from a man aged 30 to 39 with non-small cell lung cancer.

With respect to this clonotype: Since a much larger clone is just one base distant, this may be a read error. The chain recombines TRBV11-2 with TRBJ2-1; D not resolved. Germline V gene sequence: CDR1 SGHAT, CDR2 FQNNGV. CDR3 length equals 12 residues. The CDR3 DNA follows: TGTTCCAGCAGCGTTTCCTACAATGAGCAGTTCTTC. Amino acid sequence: CSSSVSYNEQFF.

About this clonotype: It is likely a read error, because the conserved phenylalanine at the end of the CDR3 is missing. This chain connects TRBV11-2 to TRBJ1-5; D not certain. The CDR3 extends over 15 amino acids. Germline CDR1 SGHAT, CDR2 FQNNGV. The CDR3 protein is CVSSSYREPNQPQHL. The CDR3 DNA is TGTGTCAGCAGTTCTTATAGGGAACCCAATCAGCCCCAGCATTTA.

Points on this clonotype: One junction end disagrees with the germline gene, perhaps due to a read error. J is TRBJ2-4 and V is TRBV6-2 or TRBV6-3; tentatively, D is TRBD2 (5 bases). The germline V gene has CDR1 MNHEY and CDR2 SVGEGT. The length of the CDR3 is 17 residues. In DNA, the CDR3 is TGTGCCAGTAGTTACCCGGGATGGGCCCTAGCCAAAAACATTCAGTACTTC. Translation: CASSYPGWALAKNIQYF.

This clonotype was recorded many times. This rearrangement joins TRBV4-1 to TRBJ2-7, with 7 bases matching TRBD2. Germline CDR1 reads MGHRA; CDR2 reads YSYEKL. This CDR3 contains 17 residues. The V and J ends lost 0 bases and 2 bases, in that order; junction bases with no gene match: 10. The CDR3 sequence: CASSQDPGGTTTYEQYF. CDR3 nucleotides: TGCGCCAGCAGCCAAGATCCAGGTGGGACTACTACCTACGAGCAGTACTTC.

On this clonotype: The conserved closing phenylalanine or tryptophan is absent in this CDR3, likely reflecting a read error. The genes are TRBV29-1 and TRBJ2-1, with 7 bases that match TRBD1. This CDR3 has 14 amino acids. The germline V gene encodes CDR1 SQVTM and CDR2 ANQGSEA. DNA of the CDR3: TGCAGCGTATCGAGGCAGGGGGTCAACAATGGGCAGTTCCTC. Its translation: CSVSRQGVNNGQFL.

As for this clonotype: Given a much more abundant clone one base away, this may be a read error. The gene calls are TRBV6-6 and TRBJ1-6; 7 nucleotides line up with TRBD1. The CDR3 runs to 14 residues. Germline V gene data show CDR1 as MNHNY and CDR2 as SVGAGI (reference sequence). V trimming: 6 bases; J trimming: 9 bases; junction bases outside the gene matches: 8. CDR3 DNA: TGTGCCAGCAGAGATACCGGGACAGTTTCACCCCTCCACTTT. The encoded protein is CASRDTGTVSPLHF.

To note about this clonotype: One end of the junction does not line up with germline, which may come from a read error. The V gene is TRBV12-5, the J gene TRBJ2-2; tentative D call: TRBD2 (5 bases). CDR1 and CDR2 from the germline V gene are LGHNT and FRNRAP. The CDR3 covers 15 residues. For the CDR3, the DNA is TGTACTAGTTGTACTACGGACTGGAACACCGGGGAGCTGTTTTTT. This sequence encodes CTSCTTDWNTGELFF. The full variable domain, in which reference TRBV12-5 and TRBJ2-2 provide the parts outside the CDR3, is DARVTQTPRHKVTEMGQEVTMRCQPILGHNTVFWYRQTMMQGLELLAYFRNRAPLDDSGMPKDRFSAEMPDATLATLKIQPSEPRDSAVYFCTSCTTDWNTGELFFGEGSRLTVL.

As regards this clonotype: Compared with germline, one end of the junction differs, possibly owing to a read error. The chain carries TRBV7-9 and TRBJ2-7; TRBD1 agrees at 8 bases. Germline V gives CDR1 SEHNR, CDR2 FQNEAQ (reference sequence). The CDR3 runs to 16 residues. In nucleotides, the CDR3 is TGTGCCAGCAGCTTAGAGGTCACAGGGGGTAGCCACGAGCACTACTTC. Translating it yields CASSLEVTGGSHEHYF.

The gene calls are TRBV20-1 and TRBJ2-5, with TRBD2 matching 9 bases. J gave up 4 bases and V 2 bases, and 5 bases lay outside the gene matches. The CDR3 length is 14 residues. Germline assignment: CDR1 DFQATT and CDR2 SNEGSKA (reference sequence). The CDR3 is CSARTAGGVETQYF. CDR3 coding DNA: TGCAGTGCTAGAACAGCGGGGGGTGTAGAGACCCAGTACTTC.

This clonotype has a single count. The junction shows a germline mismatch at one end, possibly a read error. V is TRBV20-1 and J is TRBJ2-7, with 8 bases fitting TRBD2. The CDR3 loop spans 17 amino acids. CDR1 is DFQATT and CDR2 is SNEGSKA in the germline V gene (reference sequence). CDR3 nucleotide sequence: TGCAGTGCTAGAGATTTAAGAAGCGGGAGTTACTTCTATGAGCACTACTTC. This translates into CSARDLRSGSYFYEHYF.

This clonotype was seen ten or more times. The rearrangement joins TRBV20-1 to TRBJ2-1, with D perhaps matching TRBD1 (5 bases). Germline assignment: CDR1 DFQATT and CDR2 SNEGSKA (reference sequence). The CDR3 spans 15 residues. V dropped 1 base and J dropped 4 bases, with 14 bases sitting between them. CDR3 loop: CSARVGRQSYNEQFF. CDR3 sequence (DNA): TGCAGTGCTAGAGTAGGCCGACAGTCGTACAATGAGCAGTTCTTC.

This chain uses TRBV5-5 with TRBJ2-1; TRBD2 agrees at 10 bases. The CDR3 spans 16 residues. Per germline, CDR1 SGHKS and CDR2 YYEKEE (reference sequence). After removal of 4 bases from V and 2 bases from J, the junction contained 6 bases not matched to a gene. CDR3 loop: CASSGGLAITYNEQFF. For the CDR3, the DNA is TGTGCCAGCAGCGGGGGACTAGCGATAACCTACAATGAGCAGTTCTTC.

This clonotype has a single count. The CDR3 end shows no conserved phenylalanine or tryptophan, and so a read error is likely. CDR3 sequence reads: CASGPRGSAGGPKNQQFS. The CDR3 DNA reads as TGCGCCAGCGGCCCCCGGGGGTCTGCGGGAGGGCCTAAGAATCAGCAGTTCTCC. This sequence joins TRBV4-1 and TRBJ2-1, with 9 bases matching TRBD2. V shed 8 bases, J shed 11 bases, and the junction held 25 bases outside the gene matches. CDR3 size: 18 residues. The germline V gene has CDR1 MGHRA and CDR2 YSYEKL.

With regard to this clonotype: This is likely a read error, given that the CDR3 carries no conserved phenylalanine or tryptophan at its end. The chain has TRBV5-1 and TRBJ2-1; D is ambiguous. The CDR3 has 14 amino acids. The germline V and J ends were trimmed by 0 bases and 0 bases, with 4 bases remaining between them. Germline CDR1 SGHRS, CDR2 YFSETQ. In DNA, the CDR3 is TGCGCCAGCAGCTTGGCCCGCTCCTACAATGAGCAGTTCTAC. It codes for CASSLARSYNEQFY.

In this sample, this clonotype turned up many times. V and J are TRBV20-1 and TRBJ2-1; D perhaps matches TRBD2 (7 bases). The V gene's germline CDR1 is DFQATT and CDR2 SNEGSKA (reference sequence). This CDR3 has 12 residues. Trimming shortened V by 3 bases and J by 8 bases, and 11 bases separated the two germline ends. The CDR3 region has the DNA TGCAGTGCTAGGGGGGCGGGGGATGAGCAGTTCTTC. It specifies CSARGAGDEQFF.

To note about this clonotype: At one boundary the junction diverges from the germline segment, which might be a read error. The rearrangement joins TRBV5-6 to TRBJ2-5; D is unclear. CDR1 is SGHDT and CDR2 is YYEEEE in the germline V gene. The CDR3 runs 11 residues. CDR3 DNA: TGTACCAGCAGCTTCAAGGAGACCCAGTACTTC. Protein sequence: CTSSFKETQYF.

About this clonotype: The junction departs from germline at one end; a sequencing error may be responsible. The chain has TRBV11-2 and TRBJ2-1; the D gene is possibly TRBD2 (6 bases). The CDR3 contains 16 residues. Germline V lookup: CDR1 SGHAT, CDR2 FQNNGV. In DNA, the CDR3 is TGTACCAGCAGCCTCACTAGCATGGAGTCCTACAATGAGCAGTTCTTC. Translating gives CTSSLTSMESYNEQFF.

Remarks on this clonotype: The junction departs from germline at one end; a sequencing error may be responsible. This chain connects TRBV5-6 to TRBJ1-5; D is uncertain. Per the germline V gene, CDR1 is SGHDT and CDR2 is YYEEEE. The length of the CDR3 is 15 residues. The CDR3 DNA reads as TGTGCCAGCAGCTTTGGGTATGGACTTAATCAGTCCCAGCATTTT. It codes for CASSFGYGLNQSQHF.

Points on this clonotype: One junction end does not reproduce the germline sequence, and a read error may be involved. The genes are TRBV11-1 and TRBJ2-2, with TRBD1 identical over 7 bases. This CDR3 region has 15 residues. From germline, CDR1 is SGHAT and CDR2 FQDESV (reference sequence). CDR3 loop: CASSVSPQGTGELFF. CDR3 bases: TGTGCCAGCAGCGTAAGCCCACAGGGGACCGGGGAGCTATTTTTT.

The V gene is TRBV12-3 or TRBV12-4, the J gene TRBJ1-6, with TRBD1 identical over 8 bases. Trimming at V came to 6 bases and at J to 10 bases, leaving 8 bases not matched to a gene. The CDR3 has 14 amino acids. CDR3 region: CASRAGTGFSPLHF. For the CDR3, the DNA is TGTGCCAGCAGGGCCGGGACAGGATTCTCACCCCTCCACTTT.

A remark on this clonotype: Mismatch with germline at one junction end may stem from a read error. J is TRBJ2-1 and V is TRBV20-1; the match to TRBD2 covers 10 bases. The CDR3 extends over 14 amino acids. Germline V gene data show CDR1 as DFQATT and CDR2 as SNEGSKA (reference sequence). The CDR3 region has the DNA TGCCGTGCCGCCGGGACTAGCGATTACAAAGAGCAGTTCTTC. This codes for CRAAGTSDYKEQFF.

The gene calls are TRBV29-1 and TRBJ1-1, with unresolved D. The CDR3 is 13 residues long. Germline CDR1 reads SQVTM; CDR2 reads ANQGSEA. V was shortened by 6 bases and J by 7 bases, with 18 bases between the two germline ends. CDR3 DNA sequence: TGCAGCGTCCAACTGACCTACACTGGTGAAGCTTTCTTT. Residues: CSVQLTYTGEAFF.

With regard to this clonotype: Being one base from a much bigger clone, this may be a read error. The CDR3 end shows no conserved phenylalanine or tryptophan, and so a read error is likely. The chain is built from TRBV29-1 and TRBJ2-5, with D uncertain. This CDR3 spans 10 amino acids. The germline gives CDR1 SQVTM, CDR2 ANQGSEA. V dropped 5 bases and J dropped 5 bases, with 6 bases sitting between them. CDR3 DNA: TGCAGCGTTATGTGGGAGACCCAGTACATC. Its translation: CSVMWETQYI.

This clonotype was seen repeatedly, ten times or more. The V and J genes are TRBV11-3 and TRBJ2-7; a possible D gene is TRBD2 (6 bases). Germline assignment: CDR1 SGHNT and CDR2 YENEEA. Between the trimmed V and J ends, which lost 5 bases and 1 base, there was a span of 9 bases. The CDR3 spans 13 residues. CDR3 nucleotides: TGTGCCAGCAGCCCAGGGACTTCCTACGAGCAGTACTTC. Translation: CASSPGTSYEQYF.

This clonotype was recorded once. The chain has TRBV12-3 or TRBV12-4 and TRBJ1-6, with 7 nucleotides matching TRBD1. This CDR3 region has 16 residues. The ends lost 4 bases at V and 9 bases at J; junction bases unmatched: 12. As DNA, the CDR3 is TGTGCCAGCAGTTCGCACCCGGACAGGATAACTTCACCCCTCCACTTT. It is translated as CASSSHPDRITSPLHF.

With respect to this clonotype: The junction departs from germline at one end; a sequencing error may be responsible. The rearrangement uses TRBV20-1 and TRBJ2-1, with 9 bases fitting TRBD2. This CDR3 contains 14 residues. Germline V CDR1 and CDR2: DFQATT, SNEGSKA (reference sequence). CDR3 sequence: CRARSAGGYNEQFF. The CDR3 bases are TGCAGAGCTAGGTCAGCGGGGGGATATAATGAGCAGTTCTTC.

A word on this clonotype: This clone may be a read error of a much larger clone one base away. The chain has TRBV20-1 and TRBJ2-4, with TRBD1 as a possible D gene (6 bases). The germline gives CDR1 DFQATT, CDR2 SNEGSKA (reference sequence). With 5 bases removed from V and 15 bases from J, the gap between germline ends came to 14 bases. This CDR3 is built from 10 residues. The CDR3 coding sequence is TGCAGTGCTGTAAGGACAGATGTGTACTTC. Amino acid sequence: CSAVRTDVYF.